The 9 T cell receptor beta chains listed next were all sequenced from one sample in a study of human CD8 memory T cell subsets. Sequencing libraries of TCR beta were made by UMI-labeled 5' RACE. TCRdb reprocessed the 5' RACE reads and keeps a single row for each CDR3 protein, giving no DNA. The listing contains around 3,500 distinct CDR3 sequences. Material: CD8+ T cells from PBMCs. These receptors were taken from a human donor in good health.

This clonotype is medium-sized by frequency. The chain carries TRBV30 and TRBJ2-1. The CDR3 length is 14 residues. The germline gives CDR1 GTSNPN, CDR2 SVGIG (reference sequence). The CDR3 here is CAWSVGDYDNEQFF.

The chain links TRBV10-2 to TRBJ2-5. Germline-derived CDR1 and CDR2 are WSHSY and SAAADI. The CDR3 has 12 amino acids. This CDR3 reads CASSELGETQYF.

This clonotype is classed as medium-sized by frequency. The genes are TRBV18 and TRBJ2-1; there is no DNA to check the TCRdb D call of TRBD2. The CDR3 length is 17 residues. Looked up from germline, CDR1 is KGHSH and CDR2 is LQKENI. The CDR3 protein is CASSPYPGGAEGNEQFF.

J is TRBJ1-6 and V is TRBV28; TCRdb returns TRBD1, unconfirmable since there is no DNA. CDR3 length: 14 residues. CDR1 is MDHEN, CDR2 SYDVKM, per germline. The CDR3 sequence: CASSPGGEGSPLHF.

This clonotype registers medium-sized (0.01 to 0.1%) by frequency. This rearrangement joins TRBV7-9 to TRBJ2-2. CDR1 is SEHNR, CDR2 FQNEAQ, per germline (reference sequence). There are 14 residues in the CDR3. The CDR3 sequence is CASSPSLNTGELFF. The full variable domain, completed using reference TRBV7-9 and TRBJ2-2, is DTGVSQNPRHKITKRGQNVTFRCDPISEHNRLYWYRQTLGQGPEFLTYFQNEAQLEKSRLLSDRFSAERPKGSFSTLEIQRTEQGDSAMYLCASSPSLNTGELFFGEGSRLTVL.

This clonotype is labeled medium-sized based on frequency. The rearrangement links TRBV5-1 to TRBJ2-7; TCRdb's D call of TRBD2 is untestable without DNA. CDR3 length: 15 amino acids. Germline V CDR1 and CDR2: SGHRS, YFSETQ. The CDR3: CASSLAEFSGDEQYF.

This clonotype is called medium-sized based on its frequency. V gene TRBV20-1 combines with J gene TRBJ2-7; TCRdb's D call, TRBD1, is unchecked because there is no DNA. CDR3 length equals 15 residues. Germline V gives CDR1 DFQATT, CDR2 SNEGSKA (reference sequence). CDR3 in amino acids: CSSHHRGTSSYEQYF.

The chain has TRBV20-1 and TRBJ2-7; TCRdb selects TRBD1, and the lack of DNA leaves this call unchecked. In germline, CDR1 is DFQATT, CDR2 SNEGSKA (reference sequence). There are 14 residues in the CDR3. The CDR3 reads CSASLQAFSYEQYF.

The V and J genes are TRBV29-1 and TRBJ1-1; TCRdb names TRBD1, which stays unverified in the absence of DNA. Germline-derived CDR1 and CDR2 are SQVTM and ANQGSEA. The CDR3 is 14 residues long. The CDR3 sequence: CSVEGGRSNTEAFF.